This TCR beta chain was obtained from a study of CD8 T cells in Susac syndrome. The authors reverse transcribed 0.5 to 1 ug RNA with random hexamers. TCR beta CDR3 was amplified by immunoSEQ multiplex PCR. This amplification extended across 54 Vbeta and 13 Jbeta segments. One entry per CDR3 protein, called by TCRdb with MiXCR from the immunoSEQ multiplex PCR reads. The sample has 120,000 to 150,000 distinct CDR3 sequences; roughly 94% are singletons. In this sample, this clonotype turned up once. Germline CDR1 reads SGHDN; CDR2 reads FVKESK. Trimming shortened V by 0 bases and J by 4 bases, and 15 bases separated the two germline ends. CDR3 size: 16 residues.

This clonotype was sampled from a human donor in good health. The sequenced sample consisted of CD4+ T cells from PBMCs. The chain joins TRBV14 to TRBJ1-2, with TRBD1 as a possible D gene (5 bases). Written as DNA, the CDR3 is TGTGCCAGCAGCCAAGATGCGGGGCGCACCCCCTATGGCTACACCTTC. It is translated as CASSQDAGRTPYGYTF.